Listed here are 9 T cell receptor beta chains from one sample, sequenced in a study of T cell responses to AZD1222 COVID-19 vaccine (dated by TCRdb to about 2021). The library was generated by the immunoSEQ multiplex PCR assay. TCRdb retrieved this table from immuneACCESS and kept in-frame rearrangements only. Not all clones are present; in checked studies, unresolved V genes account for under half, and no reason is known for the remainder. The sample records approximately 190,000 clones, 85% to 95% of which are singletons. The ten largest clones capture about 1.2% of the sample. The sample's time point, from its label and the paper: baseline before first vaccination. Sequences were derived from peripheral blood, sampled on day 0 of AZD1222 vaccination. The receptors were gathered from an adult in good health.

The chain employs TRBV2 and TRBJ1-4; unclear D gene. CDR1 and CDR2 from the germline V gene are SNHLY and FYNNEI. The V end was cut by 1 base, the J end by 0 bases, with 9 bases between. The CDR3 covers 16 residues. The chain's CDR3 is CASSEVPGTTNEKLFF. As DNA, the CDR3 is TGTGCCAGCAGTGAAGTACCGGGAACAACTAATGAAAAACTGTTTTTT.

The rearrangement joins TRBV27 to TRBJ1-2, with TRBD1 identical over 7 bases. V shed 9 bases and J 8 bases; nucleotides not matched to a gene: 33. Germline V gives CDR1 MNHEY, CDR2 SMNVEV (reference sequence). This CDR3 has 20 amino acids. The CDR3 protein is CASNPRARVGQIFLRSGYTF. The CDR3 nucleotides are TGTGCCAGTAATCCCCGGGCCCGCGTGGGACAGATTTTCCTCCGTTCAGGCTACACCTTC.

The chain links TRBV19 to TRBJ1-2; D is unresolved. The CDR3 loop spans 11 amino acids. CDR1 and CDR2 from the germline V gene are LNHDA and SQIVND (reference sequence). Trimming took 10 bases from V and 3 from J, leaving 9 bases between them. CDR3 sequence (DNA): TGTGCCACCCGGGAGCACTATGGCTACACCTTC. Its protein product is CATREHYGYTF.

The chain is built from TRBV27 and TRBJ1-1; a weak D match, TRBD1 (6 bases). CDR3 size: 15 residues. V was cut by 8 bases and J by 1 base, with 17 bases left in between. Germline-derived CDR1 and CDR2 are MNHEY and SMNVEV (reference sequence). In nucleotides, the CDR3 is TGTGCCAGCTCCAAGGGGGGGATCCGGAACACTGAAGCTTTCTTT. This translates into CASSKGGIRNTEAFF.

This clone was seen a single time. The rearrangement joins TRBV12-5 to TRBJ2-1; D might be TRBD2 (6 bases). Deletions cut 3 bases from V and 3 bases from J, with 15 bases between. Germline V gene sequence: CDR1 LGHNT, CDR2 FRNRAP. This CDR3 has 16 residues. CDR3 bases: TGTGCTAGTGGTTTCCGTCTCGGGGGACTCTACAATGAGCAGTTCTTC. Its translation is CASGFRLGGLYNEQFF.

This chain's CDR3 is CASSVGSPDTQYF. The CDR3 bases are TGTGCCAGCAGCGTAGGTTCCCCCGATACGCAGTATTTT. The chain combines TRBV9 with TRBJ2-3; D ambiguous. The CDR3 consists of 13 residues. Germline V gene sequence: CDR1 SGDLS, CDR2 YYNGEE. Between the trimmed V and J ends, which lost 0 bases and 6 bases, there was a span of 8 bases.

The rearrangement joins TRBV11-3 to TRBJ1-3; perhaps TRBD1 as D (5 bases). Germline-derived CDR1 and CDR2 are SGHNT and YENEEA. The length of the CDR3 is 14 residues. With 6 bases removed from V and 2 bases from J, the gap between germline ends came to 11 bases. CDR3 DNA sequence: TGTGCCAGCAGGGTGGTGGGGGCTGGAAACACCATATATTTT. Translation: CASRVVGAGNTIYF.

This chain joins TRBV12-3 or TRBV12-4 and TRBJ1-5, with D unresolved. The CDR3 sequence is 13 residues long. Trimming stripped 5 bases from V and 3 bases from J, with 8 bases between. The CDR3 DNA sequence: TGTGCCAGCAGTACACGGGACAATCAGCCCCAGCATTTT. Protein product: CASSTRDNQPQHF.

The gene calls are TRBV15 and TRBJ1-2; D not certain. This CDR3 spans 15 amino acids. Trimming shortened V by 5 bases and J by 0 bases, and 13 bases separated the two germline ends. Looked up from germline, CDR1 is LNHNV and CDR2 is YYDKDF (reference sequence). CDR3 DNA sequence: TGTGCCACCAGCGTCCCGGAGCCAGCTAACTATGGCTACACCTTC. As protein: CATSVPEPANYGYTF.